The 27 T cell receptor beta chains reported below all come from one sample, sequenced in a study of CD8+ T cells in alopecia areata. As the sequencing template, cDNA was produced by extracting RNA and reverse transcribing it. Assay: immunoSEQ multiplex PCR; the TCRdb copy retains only in-frame clones and omits some. The data show 140,000 to 150,000 clones, around 47% seen once. Sequenced: CD4+ T cells sorted from blood. These receptor sequences come from a human donor with alopecia areata.

Written as DNA, the CDR3 is TGTGCCAGCAGTGAAACCGGGGCAGGGTGGAGCAATCAGCCCCAGCATTTT. This sequence encodes CASSETGAGWSNQPQHF. V is TRBV6-1 and J is TRBJ1-5; tentative D call: TRBD1 (5 bases). CDR1 and CDR2 (germline): MNHNS, SASEGT. Deletions cut 2 bases from V and 1 base from J, with 15 bases between. CDR3 length equals 17 residues.

In this sample, this clone turned up a few times. The chain combines TRBV6-6 with TRBJ2-7; 7 positions agree with TRBD1. This CDR3 contains 16 residues. Germline V gene sequence: CDR1 MNHNY, CDR2 SVGAGI (reference sequence). The V segment lost 5 bases and the J segment 0 bases; nucleotides outside the gene matches: 10. CDR3 in amino acids: CASSRPGQLISYEQYF. CDR3 in DNA: TGTGCCAGCAGTCGCCCGGGACAGTTAATCTCCTACGAGCAGTACTTC.

In its sample, this clone was seen a few times. V usage is TRBV13 and J usage is TRBJ2-3; 8 nucleotides align to TRBD1. The CDR3 totals 15 residues. The V segment lost 3 bases and the J segment 6 bases; nucleotides outside the gene matches: 8. CDR1 and CDR2 (germline): PRHDT, FYEKMQ (reference sequence). The CDR3 coding sequence is TGTGCCAGCAGCTTGGGTGGACAGGGCCGGGATACGCAGTATTTT. Encoded protein: CASSLGGQGRDTQYF.

This rearrangement joins TRBV29-1 to TRBJ1-1; 7 bases match TRBD1. Trimming removed 6 bases from V and 11 bases from J; junction bases left unmatched: 9. The CDR3 runs to 11 residues. Germline CDR1 reads SQVTM; CDR2 reads ANQGSEA. Here the CDR3 reads CSVETGNWAFF. In DNA, the CDR3 is TGCAGCGTGGAGACAGGGAATTGGGCTTTCTTT.

This clone was counted between two and nine times. J is TRBJ2-1 and V is TRBV19, with 14 nucleotides matching TRBD2. Per germline, CDR1 LNHDA and CDR2 SQIVND (reference sequence). The ends lost 5 bases at V and 6 bases at J; junction bases unmatched: 6. The CDR3 spans 16 residues. This chain's CDR3 is CASSSGGLAGVNEQFF. The DNA for the CDR3 is TGTGCCAGTAGTTCAGGGGGACTAGCGGGAGTCAATGAGCAGTTCTTC.

This clone was observed a few times. The chain is built from TRBV29-1 and TRBJ1-1; D call uncertain. Trimming took 4 bases from V and 0 from J, leaving 9 bases between them. The V gene's germline CDR1 is SQVTM and CDR2 ANQGSEA. The CDR3 length is 13 residues. The CDR3 nucleotides are TGCAGCGTTGCCCGGGCCCTGAACACTGAAGCTTTCTTT. Translating gives CSVARALNTEAFF.

The rearrangement links TRBV29-1 to TRBJ2-1, with 7 bases fitting TRBD1. Germline assignment: CDR1 SQVTM and CDR2 ANQGSEA. V shed 7 bases and J 10 bases; nucleotides not matched to a gene: 7. This CDR3 is 11 amino acids long. The chain's CDR3 is CSGDRVSEQFF. CDR3 in DNA: TGCAGCGGCGACAGGGTAAGCGAGCAGTTCTTC.

This clone has a handful of counts. V usage is TRBV7-9 and J usage is TRBJ2-7; TRBD1 is a possible D gene (6 bases). The ends were cut back, 3 bases at V and 0 bases at J, with 9 bases in the middle. This CDR3 has 14 residues. Germline loops: CDR1 SEHNR, CDR2 FQNEAQ (reference sequence). The CDR3 is CASSFDRSSYEQYF. CDR3 sequence (DNA): TGTGCCAGCAGCTTTGACAGGAGCTCCTACGAGCAGTACTTC.

The J gene is TRBJ2-7, the V gene TRBV5-1; 7 bases are shared with TRBD2. The length of the CDR3 is 14 residues. CDR1 SGHRS and CDR2 YFSETQ come from the germline V gene. Unmatched junction bases numbered 4, after V lost 2 bases and J lost 2 bases. This CDR3 is CASSFGLVTYEQYF. The CDR3 DNA reads TGCGCCAGCAGCTTTGGACTAGTTACCTACGAGCAGTACTTC.

This clone was observed a single time. This chain joins TRBV11-2 and TRBJ2-3; D may be TRBD2 (6 bases). CDR1 is SGHAT and CDR2 is FQNNGV in the germline V gene. Trimming stripped 8 bases from V and 2 bases from J, with 17 bases between. The CDR3 loop spans 15 amino acids. CDR3 in DNA: TGTGCCAGCTGGTCTAGCGCTTTAAACACAGATACGCAGTATTTT. This gives the protein CASWSSALNTDTQYF.

The chain combines TRBV28 with TRBJ1-2, with 7 bases matching TRBD1. Trimming cost V 8 bases and J 8 bases; bases outside gene matches: 8. Germline lookup yields CDR1 MDHEN and CDR2 SYDVKM. The CDR3 totals 12 residues. As DNA, the CDR3 is TGTGCCAGCCGGGAGGGGGCGAGCGGCTACACCTTC. Protein product: CASREGASGYTF.

The chain uses TRBV5-1 and TRBJ2-2; 8 bases agree with TRBD1. The germline V gene has CDR1 SGHRS and CDR2 YFSETQ. The J segment lost 3 bases and the V segment lost 3 bases, leaving 4 bases of the junction unmatched. The CDR3 runs 15 residues. The CDR3 spells CASSSDREDTGELFF. The DNA of the CDR3 is TGCGCCAGCAGCTCGGACAGGGAGGACACCGGGGAGCTGTTTTTT.

This clone was recorded only once. The chain combines TRBV28 with TRBJ1-1, with D perhaps TRBD1 (5 bases). The length of the CDR3 is 14 residues. The V gene lost 3 bases and the J gene lost 7 bases, with 15 bases spanning the gap. Germline CDR1 is MDHEN and CDR2 is SYDVKM. The CDR3 reads CASSFQGRGVEAFF. For the CDR3, the DNA is TGTGCCAGCAGTTTCCAGGGACGAGGAGTTGAAGCTTTCTTT.

V is TRBV6-5 and J is TRBJ2-2; TRBD2 agrees at 10 bases. Germline loops: CDR1 MNHEY, CDR2 SVGAGI. With 11 bases clipped from V and 1 base from J, the junction kept 1 base outside the gene matches. The CDR3 is made up of 13 amino acids. DNA for the CDR3: TGTGCCGTAGCGGGAGGGAACACCGGGGAGCTGTTTTTT. This sequence encodes CAVAGGNTGELFF.

The chain links TRBV28 to TRBJ2-3, with no clear D. The germline V gene has CDR1 MDHEN and CDR2 SYDVKM. The CDR3 has 15 residues. With 2 bases removed from V and 2 bases from J, the gap between germline ends came to 11 bases. CDR3 region: CASSLQRTLTDTQYF. The CDR3 DNA sequence: TGTGCCAGCAGTTTACAGCGAACCCTCACAGATACGCAGTATTTT. Full variable domain (missing parts from reference TRBV28 and TRBJ2-3): DVKVTQSSRYLVKRTGEKVFLECVQDMDHENMFWYRQDPGLGLRLIYFSYDVKMKEKGDIPEGYSVSREKKERFSLILESASTNQTSMYLCASSLQRTLTDTQYFGPGTRLTVL.

This chain uses TRBV7-2 with TRBJ1-5; 7 positions match TRBD1. Germline V CDR1 and CDR2: SGHTA, FQGNSA. The CDR3 is 14 residues long. V lost 4 bases, J lost 6 bases, and 6 bases stayed unmatched. CDR3 in amino acids: CASSSHTGAQPQHF. The DNA of the CDR3 is TGTGCCAGCAGCTCCCATACAGGGGCTCAGCCCCAGCATTTT.

V is TRBV5-1 and J is TRBJ1-2; 7 bases align to TRBD1. The CDR3 spans 15 residues. Germline trimming cut 3 bases from V and 5 bases from J; bases unmatched to any gene: 10. Germline CDR1 is SGHRS and CDR2 is YFSETQ. CDR3 bases: TGCGCCAGCAGCTCAACAACCGGGACAGAGTATGGCTACACCTTC. It specifies CASSSTTGTEYGYTF. The entire variable domain, with the rest obtained from reference TRBV5-1 and TRBJ1-2, is as follows: KAGVTQTPRYLIKTRGQQVTLSCSPISGHRSVSWYQQTPGQGLQFLFEYFSETQRNKGNFPGRFSGRQFSNSRSEMNVSTLELGDSALYLCASSSTTGTEYGYTFGSGTRLTVV.

The chain is built from TRBV30 and TRBJ1-1; 7 nucleotides line up with TRBD1. The CDR3 sequence is 14 residues long. Germline lookup yields CDR1 GTSNPN and CDR2 SVGIG (reference sequence). Trimming took 6 bases from V and 4 from J; bases not matched to a gene: 11. CDR3 sequence: CACLPVGGITEAFF. In DNA, the CDR3 is TGTGCCTGCCTTCCCGTAGGGGGCATCACTGAAGCTTTCTTT. The complete variable domain, with remaining parts taken from reference TRBV30 and TRBJ1-1, reads SQTIHQWPATLVQPVGSPLSLECTVEGTSNPNLYWYRQAAGRGLQLLFYSVGIGQISSEVPQNLSASRPQDRQFILSSKKLLLSDSGFYLCACLPVGGITEAFFGQGTRLTVV.

This clone appeared a few times. The CDR3 DNA reads TGTGCCAGTACTAAACAGGGAGACGAGCAGTTCTTC. This encodes CASTKQGDEQFF. The chain uses TRBV19 and TRBJ2-1, with a weak D call TRBD1 (6 bases). The CDR3 is 12 residues long. Germline CDR1 LNHDA, CDR2 SQIVND (reference sequence). The V and J ends lost 7 bases and 10 bases respectively, with 14 bases between them.

This clone was counted a few times. V usage is TRBV7-9 and J usage is TRBJ2-3; TRBD2 agrees at 12 bases. The CDR3 runs to 15 residues. With 5 bases clipped from V and 6 bases from J, the junction kept 6 bases outside the gene matches. The germline gives CDR1 SEHNR, CDR2 FQNEAQ (reference sequence). CDR3 sequence: CASSPTSGSTDTQYF. The CDR3 DNA follows: TGTGCCAGCAGCCCGACTAGCGGGAGTACTGATACGCAGTATTTT.

The chain links TRBV6-6 to TRBJ2-7; D ambiguous. Germline V gene data show CDR1 as MNHNY and CDR2 as SVGAGI (reference sequence). CDR3 length equals 11 residues. V dropped 6 bases and J dropped 5 bases, with 8 bases sitting between them. CDR3 protein: CASSPLNEQYF. CDR3 bases: TGTGCCAGCAGCCCCCTAAACGAGCAGTACTTC.

The CDR3 spells CASSFSQGYGYTF. CDR3 nucleotides: TGTGCCAGCAGTTTTTCCCAGGGCTATGGCTACACCTTC. The rearrangement joins TRBV28 to TRBJ1-2, with D possibly matching TRBD1 (5 bases). The V and J ends lost 3 bases and 4 bases respectively, with 9 bases between them. CDR3 size: 13 residues. The germline V gene has CDR1 MDHEN and CDR2 SYDVKM.

The rearrangement links TRBV7-9 to TRBJ1-4; unclear D gene. The CDR3 runs 15 residues. Germline V gene data show CDR1 as SEHNR and CDR2 as FQNEAQ (reference sequence). Deletions cut 3 bases from V and 3 bases from J, with 11 bases between. The CDR3, as DNA: TGTGCCAGCAGCTTTTCGGGCGCGGCTAATGAAAAACTGTTTTTT. Its translation: CASSFSGAANEKLFF.

The rearrangement joins TRBV6-5 to TRBJ1-1; D not certain. Germline-derived CDR1 and CDR2 are MNHEY and SVGAGI. The CDR3 is made up of 14 amino acids. The V end lost 0 bases, the J end lost 2 bases, and 7 bases lay between the germline ends. CDR3 coding DNA: TGTGCCAGCAGTTACTCCGGGTTCAACACTGAAGCTTTCTTT. This encodes CASSYSGFNTEAFF.

This clone showed up just a few times. The chain uses TRBV11-2 and TRBJ2-3, with D possibly TRBD1 on 6 matching bases. The CDR3 is 18 residues long. Per germline, CDR1 SGHAT and CDR2 FQNNGV. V was trimmed by 1 base and J by 6 bases, leaving 23 bases between them. The CDR3 here is CASSLVFGGRGFKDTQYF. The CDR3 DNA reads as TGTGCCAGCAGCTTAGTGTTTGGGGGCCGGGGCTTTAAGGATACGCAGTATTTT.

This chain uses TRBV4-1 with TRBJ1-2, with D perhaps matching TRBD1 (6 bases). The CDR3 covers 16 residues. Germline CDR1 reads MGHRA; CDR2 reads YSYEKL. V was shortened by 1 base and J by 0 bases, with 12 bases between the two germline ends. As DNA, the CDR3 is TGCGCCAGCAGCCAAGCCGGGGGCAGTGCTAACTATGGCTACACCTTC. It codes for CASSQAGGSANYGYTF.

With regard to this clone: Its ends do not fully match the called genes, so a read error is possible. This chain links TRBV4-1 with TRBJ2-1; D uncertain. The CDR3 totals 13 residues. Germline V gene lookup returns CDR1 MGHRA and CDR2 YSYEKL. CDR3 sequence: CASSQGAVSSLVF. CDR3 nucleotides: TGCGCCAGCAGCCAAGGGGCCGTGAGCAGTTTGGTCTTC.